The subject of this entry is one T cell receptor beta chain. Original handling: Reference gene primers were amplified, and this amplification served to estimate nucleated cell counts. The assay was immunoSEQ multiplex PCR, and TCRdb's table has in-frame clones only and misses some. The D gene and trimming were derived from the DNA, and the V and J assignments and clone size from that table. The repertoire consists of roughly 290,000 clones, with approximately 90% occurring once and the leading ten covering approximately 12%. Trimming pared 10 bases from V and 1 base from J, leaving 13 bases between. Germline V CDR1 and CDR2: SNHLY, FYNNEI. The CDR3 sequence is 14 residues long. The sample originates from a study of blood T cell repertoires in COVID-19. At the level of the study: Samples taken during acute and convalescent COVID-19 were collected in the United States, Italy and Spain. In each case, the material was cDNA or gDNA derived from T cells, B-cell-depleted T cells, or PBMCs.

Material for sequencing was peripheral blood. The clonotype originates from a woman in her sixties with acute or convalescent COVID-19. The rearrangement links TRBV2 to TRBJ2-2, with D unresolved. CDR3: CATASRVNTGELFF. The DNA of the CDR3 is TGTGCCACAGCGTCCCGGGTGAACACCGGGGAGCTGTTTTTT.